The 23 T cell receptor beta chains given below trace back to one sample, sequenced in a study of radiotherapy plus CTLA-4 blockade in lung cancer. TCRdb's table, derived via immunoSEQ multiplex PCR, lists solely in-frame clones and lacks some. The table lists tens of thousands of clones, around nine tenths of them singletons. The source material was peripheral blood, sampled from a patient treated with radiotherapy plus ipilimumab. These receptors originate from a human donor with non-small cell lung cancer whose response to radiotherapy plus ipilimumab could not be evaluated.

J is TRBJ1-1 and V is TRBV2; D gene ambiguous. This CDR3 spans 16 amino acids. Germline V gene lookup returns CDR1 SNHLY and CDR2 FYNNEI. Trimming took 0 bases from V and 6 from J, leaving 17 bases between them. The CDR3 sequence: CASSEAPEPEPPEAFF. The CDR3 DNA follows: TGTGCCAGCAGTGAAGCGCCGGAGCCCGAACCCCCTGAAGCTTTCTTT.

The genes are TRBV28 and TRBJ1-5; the D gene is possibly TRBD1 (5 bases). V shed 2 bases and J shed 4 bases, with 12 bases lying between them. The CDR3 spans 15 residues. The germline V gene has CDR1 MDHEN and CDR2 SYDVKM. The CDR3 protein is CASSLPLQGNQPQHF. The CDR3 DNA sequence: TGTGCCAGCAGTTTACCCTTGCAGGGAAATCAGCCCCAGCATTTT.

The genes are TRBV30 and TRBJ2-3; 7 bases line up with TRBD2. Germline values: CDR1 GTSNPN, CDR2 SVGIG (reference sequence). The CDR3 loop spans 15 amino acids. Losses at the gene ends were 2 bases for V and 5 bases for J; bases not matched to a gene: 10. Here the CDR3 DNA reads TGTGCCTGGAGTCTAGGCGGGAGAGAGATAGATACGCAGTATTTT. Amino acids: CAWSLGGREIDTQYF.

This chain connects TRBV6-5 to TRBJ1-1; TRBD1 is a possible D gene (5 bases). CDR3 length: 13 residues. CDR1 is MNHEY and CDR2 is SVGAGI in the germline V gene. The ends were cut back, 6 bases at V and 3 bases at J, with 11 bases in the middle. The CDR3 loop is CASRRTLYTEAFF. The CDR3 DNA sequence: TGTGCCAGCAGGCGGACACTATACACTGAAGCTTTCTTT.

This clone showed up just once. The chain uses TRBV7-9 and TRBJ2-1; the match to TRBD2 covers 10 bases. Per the germline V gene, CDR1 is SEHNR and CDR2 is FQNEAQ (reference sequence). The CDR3 is 16 residues long. Trimming at V came to 4 bases and at J to 3 bases, leaving 6 bases not matched to a gene. CDR3 in amino acids: CASSSLAGAIYNEQFF. Here the CDR3 DNA reads TGTGCCAGCAGCTCTCTAGCGGGAGCAATCTACAATGAGCAGTTCTTC.

V usage is TRBV5-1 and J usage is TRBJ1-2, with 9 nucleotides matching TRBD1. Germline CDR1 and CDR2: SGHRS and YFSETQ. The CDR3 is 14 residues long. The V gene end was trimmed by 3 bases and the J gene end by 2 bases; junction bases not matched to a gene: 2. The CDR3 DNA is TGCGCCAGCAGCTCCGGGACAGGGAACTATGGCTACACCTTC. It is translated as CASSSGTGNYGYTF.

The table lists this clone with a few counts. The rearrangement uses TRBV15 and TRBJ1-5; D gene unclear. The CDR3 length is 15 residues. Germline CDR1 LNHNV, CDR2 YYDKDF (reference sequence). Trimming cost V 5 bases and J 5 bases, with 16 bases left between them. The CDR3 DNA reads as TGTGCCACCAGCCGCCGGGGAGGGCCCCATCAGCCCCAGCATTTT. Its protein is CATSRRGGPHQPQHF.

The rearrangement uses TRBV11-3 and TRBJ2-3; possibly TRBD2 for D (7 bases). Trimming stripped 5 bases from V and 6 bases from J, with 15 bases between. The germline V gene encodes CDR1 SGHNT and CDR2 YENEEA. This CDR3 contains 14 residues. The CDR3 DNA follows: TGTGCCAGCAGCCCGGGGGCGGGAGCGGATACGCAGTATTTT. Protein: CASSPGAGADTQYF. Drawing the rest from reference TRBV11-3 and TRBJ2-3, the complete variable domain is EAGVVQSPRYKIIEKKQPVAFWCNPISGHNTLYWYLQNLGQGPELLIRYENEEAVDDSQLPKDRFSAERLKGVDSTLKIQPAELGDSAVYLCASSPGAGADTQYFGPGTRLTVL.

Worth noting for this clone: The identical CDR3 is also encoded by other nucleotide sequences in the sample. The rearrangement uses TRBV5-1 and TRBJ1-2; no reliable D call. CDR3 length: 11 amino acids. In germline, CDR1 is SGHRS, CDR2 YFSETQ. Trimming left V 4 bases short and J 7 bases short, with 8 bases between. Here the CDR3 reads CASSLGGGYTF. CDR3 bases: TGCGCCAGCAGCCTCGGTGGTGGCTACACCTTC.

This chain connects TRBV7-2 to TRBJ2-1, with 14 bases lining up with TRBD2. The ends lost 4 bases at V and 16 bases at J; junction bases unmatched: 12. The CDR3 extends over 15 amino acids. Germline V gives CDR1 SGHTA, CDR2 FQGNSA. The CDR3 DNA reads as TGTGCCAGCAGCTCCTCCGGGACTAGCGGGGGACGGCGATTCTTC. Protein sequence: CASSSSGTSGGRRFF.

This clone was seen a handful of times. The V and J genes are TRBV4-1 and TRBJ2-1; 8 bases agree with TRBD2. Trimming at V came to 1 base and at J to 4 bases, leaving 6 bases not matched to a gene. Per germline, CDR1 MGHRA and CDR2 YSYEKL. The CDR3 runs to 16 residues. The CDR3 reads CASSQGVLAGYNEQFF. The DNA of the CDR3 is TGCGCCAGCAGCCAAGGGGTTCTAGCGGGTTACAATGAGCAGTTCTTC.

The V call is TRBV28, the J call TRBJ2-2; D is perhaps TRBD1 (6 bases). V gave up 4 bases and J gave up 4 bases, with 13 bases separating them. The germline CDR1 and CDR2 sequences are MDHEN and SYDVKM. This CDR3 region has 15 residues. This CDR3 reads CASSSFEGGTGELFF. CDR3 sequence (DNA): TGTGCCAGCAGTTCTTTTGAAGGGGGCACCGGGGAGCTGTTTTTT.

J is TRBJ1-3 and V is TRBV2; D remains ambiguous. The CDR3 is made up of 14 amino acids. Deletions cut 4 bases from V and 1 base from J, with 8 bases between. CDR1 is SNHLY, CDR2 FYNNEI, per germline. CDR3 protein: CASSAGRSGNTIYF. The CDR3 bases are TGTGCCAGCAGTGCCGGGAGATCTGGAAACACCATATATTTT.

The chain has TRBV29-1 and TRBJ2-1; D is uncertain. V lost 0 bases to trimming and J lost 5 bases, with 5 bases between them. The CDR3 extends over 12 amino acids. Germline V gene sequence: CDR1 SQVTM, CDR2 ANQGSEA. This CDR3 is CSVEENNNEQFF. The CDR3 region has the DNA TGCAGCGTTGAAGAGAACAACAATGAGCAGTTCTTC.

The chain recombines TRBV7-9 with TRBJ2-1, with TRBD2 matching over 10 bases. V lost 10 bases and J lost 7; bases outside the gene matches: 7. Germline assignment: CDR1 SEHNR and CDR2 FQNEAQ (reference sequence). CDR3 size: 13 residues. The CDR3 protein is CATTSGIRNEQFF. CDR3 in DNA: TGTGCCACCACTAGCGGGATTCGGAATGAGCAGTTCTTC.

The chain recombines TRBV11-2 with TRBJ2-3; TRBD1 matches at 7 bases. Germline trimming cut 5 bases from V and 2 bases from J; bases unmatched to any gene: 7. The CDR3 is 15 amino acids. Germline CDR1 is SGHAT and CDR2 is FQNNGV. CDR3 DNA sequence: TGTGCCAGCAGCCGAGACAGGGCGGACACAGATACGCAGTATTTT. It is translated as CASSRDRADTDTQYF.

The J gene is TRBJ2-3, the V gene TRBV11-2, with D unresolved. V lost 5 bases to trimming and J lost 0 bases, with 18 bases between them. Looked up from germline, CDR1 is SGHAT and CDR2 is FQNNGV. The CDR3 loop spans 17 amino acids. The CDR3 DNA is TGTGCCAGCAGCGCCCGTTCTAGGCCCCTTAGCACAGATACGCAGTATTTT. Residues: CASSARSRPLSTDTQYF. The entire variable domain, with the rest obtained from reference TRBV11-2 and TRBJ2-3, is as follows: EAGVAQSPRYKIIEKRQSVAFWCNPISGHATLYWYQQILGQGPKLLIQFQNNGVVDDSQLPKDRFSAERLKGVDSTLKIQPAKLEDSAVYLCASSARSRPLSTDTQYFGPGTRLTVL.

V and J are TRBV7-2 and TRBJ1-4; D is perhaps TRBD1 (5 bases). CDR1 and CDR2 (germline): SGHTA, FQGNSA. V lost 2 bases and J lost 7, with 17 bases in between. This CDR3 spans 16 amino acids. CDR3 region: CASSLTYSWGGEKLFF. CDR3 in DNA: TGTGCCAGCAGCTTAACCTACTCCTGGGGGGGTGAAAAACTGTTTTTT. The variable domain in full, completed from reference TRBV7-2 and TRBJ1-4, reads GAGVSQSPSNKVTEKGKDVELRCDPISGHTALYWYRQSLGQGLEFLIYFQGNSAPDKSGLPSDRFSAERTGGSVSTLTIQRTQQEDSAVYLCASSLTYSWGGEKLFFGSGTQLSVL.

This sequence joins TRBV14 and TRBJ2-7; 10 bases line up with TRBD1. CDR3 length: 13 amino acids. Germline V CDR1 and CDR2: SGHDN, FVKESK. Trimming at V came to 3 bases and at J to 9 bases, leaving 5 bases not matched to a gene. The CDR3: CASSQGQGPTQYF. CDR3 bases: TGTGCCAGCAGCCAGGGACAGGGGCCGACGCAGTACTTC. The full variable domain, its missing parts supplied by reference TRBV14 and TRBJ2-7, is EAGVTQFPSHSVIEKGQTVTLRCDPISGHDNLYWYRRVMGKEIKFLLHFVKESKQDESGMPNNRFLAERTGGTYSTLKVQPAELEDSGVYFCASSQGQGPTQYFGPGTRLTVT.

This clone has just a few counts. The chain uses TRBV7-6 and TRBJ2-1; 8 nucleotides match TRBD2. Germline CDR1 SGHVS, CDR2 FNYEAQ. The J segment lost 2 bases and the V segment lost 0 bases, leaving 3 bases of the junction unmatched. This CDR3 region has 16 residues. The CDR3 nucleotides are TGTGCCAGCAGCTTAGCTGGTAGCGGGGCCTACAATGAGCAGTTCTTC. As protein: CASSLAGSGAYNEQFF.

V usage is TRBV5-1 and J usage is TRBJ2-3; 14 bases match TRBD2. V lost 4 bases, J lost 1 base, and 2 bases stayed unmatched. This CDR3 region has 16 residues. The germline CDR1 and CDR2 sequences are SGHRS and YFSETQ. This chain's CDR3 is CASSQGLAGGTDTQYF. In nucleotides, the CDR3 is TGCGCCAGCAGCCAGGGACTAGCGGGGGGCACAGATACGCAGTATTTT.

The chain carries TRBV5-5 and TRBJ1-6, with 9 bases fitting TRBD1. This CDR3 comprises 14 residues. Germline-derived CDR1 and CDR2 are SGHKS and YYEKEE (reference sequence). V trimming: 4 bases; J trimming: 8 bases; junction bases outside the gene matches: 4. CDR3 amino acids: CASSLQGADSPLHF. In DNA form, the CDR3 reads TGTGCCAGCAGCCTACAGGGGGCTGATTCACCCCTCCACTTT.

The V and J genes are TRBV7-2 and TRBJ1-2; maybe TRBD1 (5 bases). The CDR3 contains 13 residues. Trimming removed 7 bases from V and 8 bases from J, with 17 bases in between. Germline V CDR1 and CDR2: SGHTA, FQGNSA. This CDR3 is CASTRAGLRGYTF. The CDR3 DNA follows: TGTGCCAGCACCCGCGCGGGGCTGCGGGGCTACACCTTC.